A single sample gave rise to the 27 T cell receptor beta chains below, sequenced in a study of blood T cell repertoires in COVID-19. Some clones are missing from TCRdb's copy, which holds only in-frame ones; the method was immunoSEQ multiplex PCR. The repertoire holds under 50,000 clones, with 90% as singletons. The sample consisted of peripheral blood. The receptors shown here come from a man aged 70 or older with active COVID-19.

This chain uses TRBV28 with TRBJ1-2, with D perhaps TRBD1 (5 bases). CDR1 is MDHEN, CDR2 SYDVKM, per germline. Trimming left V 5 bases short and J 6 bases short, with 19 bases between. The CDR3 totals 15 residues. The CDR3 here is CASSAYRPDQDGYTF. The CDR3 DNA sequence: TGTGCCAGCAGTGCTTACAGGCCGGACCAGGATGGCTACACCTTC.

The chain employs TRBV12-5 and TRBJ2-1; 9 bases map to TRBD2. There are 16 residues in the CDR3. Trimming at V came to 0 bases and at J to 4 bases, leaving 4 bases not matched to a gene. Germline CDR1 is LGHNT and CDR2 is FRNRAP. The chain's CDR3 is CASGLVIAGAYNEQFF. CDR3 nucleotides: TGTGCTAGTGGTTTGGTAATAGCGGGAGCTTACAATGAGCAGTTCTTC.

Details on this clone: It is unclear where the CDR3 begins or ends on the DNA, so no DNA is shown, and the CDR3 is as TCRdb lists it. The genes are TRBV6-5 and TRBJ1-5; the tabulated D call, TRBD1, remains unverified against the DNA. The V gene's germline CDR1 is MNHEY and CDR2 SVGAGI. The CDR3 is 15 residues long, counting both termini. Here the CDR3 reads CASILDRGENQPQHF.

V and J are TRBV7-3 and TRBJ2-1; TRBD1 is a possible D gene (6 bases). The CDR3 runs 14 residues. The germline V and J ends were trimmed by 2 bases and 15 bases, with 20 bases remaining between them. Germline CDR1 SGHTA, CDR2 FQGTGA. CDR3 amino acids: CASSLGGGLRPPFF. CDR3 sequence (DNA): TGTGCCAGCAGCTTAGGGGGCGGTCTGCGGCCCCCGTTCTTC.

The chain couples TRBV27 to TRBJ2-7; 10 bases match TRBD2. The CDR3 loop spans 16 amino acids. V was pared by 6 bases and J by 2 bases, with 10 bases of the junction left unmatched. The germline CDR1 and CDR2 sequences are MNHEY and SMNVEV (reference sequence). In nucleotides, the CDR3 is TGTGCCAGCAGCACGAGAAAACTAGCGGGAACCTACGAGCAGTACTTC. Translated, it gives CASSTRKLAGTYEQYF.

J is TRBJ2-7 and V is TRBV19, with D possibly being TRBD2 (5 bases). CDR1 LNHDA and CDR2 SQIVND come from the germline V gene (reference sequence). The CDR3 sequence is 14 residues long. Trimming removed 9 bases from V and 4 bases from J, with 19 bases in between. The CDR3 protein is CASTPGFGPYEQYF. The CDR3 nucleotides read TGTGCCAGCACTCCGGGATTTGGGCCGTACGAGCAGTACTTC.

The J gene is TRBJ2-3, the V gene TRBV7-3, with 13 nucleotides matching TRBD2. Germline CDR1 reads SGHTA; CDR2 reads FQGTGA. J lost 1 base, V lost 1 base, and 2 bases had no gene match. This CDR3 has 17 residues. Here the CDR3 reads CASSLIGLAGGTDTQYF. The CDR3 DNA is TGTGCCAGCAGCTTAATCGGACTAGCGGGGGGCACAGATACGCAGTATTTT.

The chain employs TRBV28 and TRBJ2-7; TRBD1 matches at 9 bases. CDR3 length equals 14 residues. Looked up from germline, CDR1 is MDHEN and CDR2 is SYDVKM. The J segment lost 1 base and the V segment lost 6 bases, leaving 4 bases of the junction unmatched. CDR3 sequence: CASRGQGRSYEQYF. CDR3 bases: TGTGCCAGCAGGGGACAGGGTCGTTCCTACGAGCAGTACTTC.

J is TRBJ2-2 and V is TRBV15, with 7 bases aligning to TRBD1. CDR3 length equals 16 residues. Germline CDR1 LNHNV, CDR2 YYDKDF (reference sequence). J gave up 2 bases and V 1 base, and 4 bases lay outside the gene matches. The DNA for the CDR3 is TGTGCCACCAGCAGAGTAGGGGGCGGAAACACCGGGGAGCTGTTTTTT. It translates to CATSRVGGGNTGELFF. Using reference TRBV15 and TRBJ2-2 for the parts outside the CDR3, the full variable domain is DAMVIQNPRYQVTQFGKPVTLSCSQTLNHNVMYWYQQKSSQAPKLLFHYYDKDFNNEADTPDNFQSRRPNTSFCFLDIRSPGLGDTAMYLCATSRVGGGNTGELFFGEGSRLTVL.

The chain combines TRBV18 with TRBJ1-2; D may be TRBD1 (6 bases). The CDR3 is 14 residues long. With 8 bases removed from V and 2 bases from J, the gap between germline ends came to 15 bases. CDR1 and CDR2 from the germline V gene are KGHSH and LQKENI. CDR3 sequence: CASVTGGQNYGYTF. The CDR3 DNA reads TGTGCCAGCGTCACCGGGGGGCAGAACTATGGCTACACCTTC.

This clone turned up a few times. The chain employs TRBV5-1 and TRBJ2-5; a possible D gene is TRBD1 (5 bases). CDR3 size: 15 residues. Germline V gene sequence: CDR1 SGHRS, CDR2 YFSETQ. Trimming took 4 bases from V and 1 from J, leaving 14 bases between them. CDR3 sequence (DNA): TGCGCCAGCAGCCCCCCCTGGACAACCCAAGAGACCCAGTACTTC. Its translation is CASSPPWTTQETQYF.

CDR3 bases: TGTGCCAGCAGCACGAGCTCAATCGAGGAGCAGTACTTC. Translating gives CASSTSSIEEQYF. The rearrangement joins TRBV5-5 to TRBJ2-7; D gene ambiguous. This CDR3 comprises 13 residues. Per the germline V gene, CDR1 is SGHKS and CDR2 is YYEKEE (reference sequence). V was shortened by 4 bases and J by 7 bases, with 15 bases between the two germline ends.

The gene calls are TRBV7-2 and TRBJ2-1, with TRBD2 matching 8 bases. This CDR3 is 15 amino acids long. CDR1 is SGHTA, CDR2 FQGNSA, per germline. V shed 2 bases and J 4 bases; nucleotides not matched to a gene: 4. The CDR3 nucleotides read TGTGCCAGCAGCTTAAGCAGCGGGAGTTACAATGAGCAGTTCTTC. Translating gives CASSLSSGSYNEQFF.

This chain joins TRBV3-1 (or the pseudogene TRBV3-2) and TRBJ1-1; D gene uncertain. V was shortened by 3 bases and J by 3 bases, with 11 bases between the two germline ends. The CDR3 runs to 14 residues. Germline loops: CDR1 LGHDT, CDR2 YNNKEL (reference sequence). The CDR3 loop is CASSQLSTYTEAFF. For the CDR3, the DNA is TGTGCCAGCAGCCAGCTCTCGACTTACACTGAAGCTTTCTTT.

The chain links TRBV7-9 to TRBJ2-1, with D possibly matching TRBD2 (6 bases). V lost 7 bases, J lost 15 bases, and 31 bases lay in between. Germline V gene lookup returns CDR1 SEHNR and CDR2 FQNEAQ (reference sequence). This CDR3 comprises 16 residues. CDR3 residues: CASTASRSGPNHGAFF. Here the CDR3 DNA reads TGTGCCAGCACCGCCTCTAGGAGCGGGCCTAACCACGGAGCGTTCTTC.

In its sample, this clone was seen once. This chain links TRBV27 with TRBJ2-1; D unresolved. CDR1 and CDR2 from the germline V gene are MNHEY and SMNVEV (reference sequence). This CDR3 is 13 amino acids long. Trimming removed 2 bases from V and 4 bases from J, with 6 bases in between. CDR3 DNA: TGTGCCAGCAGTTTAGGAGTATACAATGAGCAGTTCTTC. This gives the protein CASSLGVYNEQFF.

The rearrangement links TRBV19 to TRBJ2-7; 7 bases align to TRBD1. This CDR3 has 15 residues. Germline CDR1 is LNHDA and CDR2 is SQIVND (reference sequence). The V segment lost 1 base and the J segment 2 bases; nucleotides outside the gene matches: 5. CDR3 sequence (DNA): TGTGCCAGTAGTATAGCCGGGACAGTTACCTACGAGCAGTACTTC. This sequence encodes CASSIAGTVTYEQYF. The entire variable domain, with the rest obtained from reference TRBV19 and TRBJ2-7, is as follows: DGGITQSPKYLFRKEGQNVTLSCEQNLNHDAMYWYRQDPGQGLRLIYYSQIVNDFQKGDIAEGYSVSREKKESFPLTVTSAQKNPTAFYLCASSIAGTVTYEQYFGPGTRLTVT.

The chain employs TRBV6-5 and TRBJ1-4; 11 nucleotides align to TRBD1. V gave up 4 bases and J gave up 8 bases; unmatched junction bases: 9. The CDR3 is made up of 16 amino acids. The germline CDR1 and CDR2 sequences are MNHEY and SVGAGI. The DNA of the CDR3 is TGTGCCAGCAGTTCCTGGGACAGGGGGTCGGAGGAAAAACTGTTTTTT. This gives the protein CASSSWDRGSEEKLFF.

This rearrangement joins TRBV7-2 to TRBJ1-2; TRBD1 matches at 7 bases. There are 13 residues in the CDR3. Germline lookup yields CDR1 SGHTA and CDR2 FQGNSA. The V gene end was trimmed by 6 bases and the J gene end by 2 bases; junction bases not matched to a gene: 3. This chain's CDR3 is CASSRDRNYGYTF. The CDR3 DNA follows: TGTGCCAGCAGTCGGGACAGAAACTATGGCTACACCTTC. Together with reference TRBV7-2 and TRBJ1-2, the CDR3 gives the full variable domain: GAGVSQSPSNKVTEKGKDVELRCDPISGHTALYWYRQSLGQGLEFLIYFQGNSAPDKSGLPSDRFSAERTGGSVSTLTIQRTQQEDSAVYLCASSRDRNYGYTFGSGTRLTVV.

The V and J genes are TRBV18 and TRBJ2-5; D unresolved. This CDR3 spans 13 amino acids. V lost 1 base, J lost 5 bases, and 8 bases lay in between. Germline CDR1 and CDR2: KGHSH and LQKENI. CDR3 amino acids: CASSPRGVETQYF. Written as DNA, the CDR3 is TGTGCCAGCTCACCACGAGGTGTGGAGACCCAGTACTTC.

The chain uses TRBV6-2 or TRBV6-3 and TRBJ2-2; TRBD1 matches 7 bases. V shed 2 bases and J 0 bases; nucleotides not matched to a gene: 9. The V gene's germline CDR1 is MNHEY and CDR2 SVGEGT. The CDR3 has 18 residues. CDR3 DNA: TGTGCCAGCAGTTACCGACCCCCGACAGGGACGAACACCGGGGAGCTGTTTTTT. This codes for CASSYRPPTGTNTGELFF.

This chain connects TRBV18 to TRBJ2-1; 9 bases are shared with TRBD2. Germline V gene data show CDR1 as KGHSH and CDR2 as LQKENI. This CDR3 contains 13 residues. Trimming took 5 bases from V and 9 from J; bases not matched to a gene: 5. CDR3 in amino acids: CASSLREGREQFF. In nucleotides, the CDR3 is TGTGCCAGCTCATTGCGGGAGGGCCGTGAGCAGTTCTTC.

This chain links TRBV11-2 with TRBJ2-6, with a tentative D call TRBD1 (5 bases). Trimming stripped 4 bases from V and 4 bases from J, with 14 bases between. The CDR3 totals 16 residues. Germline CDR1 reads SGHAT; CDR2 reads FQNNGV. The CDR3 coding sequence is TGTGCCAGCAGCTCACAGGTGGCGTCCGGGGCCAACGTCCTGACTTTC. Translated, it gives CASSSQVASGANVLTF.

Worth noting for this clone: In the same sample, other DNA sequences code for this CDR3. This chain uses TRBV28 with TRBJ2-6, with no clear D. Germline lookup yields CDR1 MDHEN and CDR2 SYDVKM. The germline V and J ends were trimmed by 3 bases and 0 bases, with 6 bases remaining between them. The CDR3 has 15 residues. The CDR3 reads CASSLRGSGANVLTF. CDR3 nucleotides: TGTGCCAGCAGTTTGCGTGGCTCTGGGGCCAACGTCCTGACTTTC.

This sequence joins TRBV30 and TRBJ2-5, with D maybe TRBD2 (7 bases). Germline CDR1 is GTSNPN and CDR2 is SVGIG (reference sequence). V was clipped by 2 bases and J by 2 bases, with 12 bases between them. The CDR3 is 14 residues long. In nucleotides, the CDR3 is TGTGCCTGGAGTCAACAGGGAGGGCAAGAGACCCAGTACTTC. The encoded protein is CAWSQQGGQETQYF.

CDR3 nucleotide sequence: TGTGCCAGCAGTCACAGGTATAGCAATCAGCCCCAGCATTTT. It encodes CASSHRYSNQPQHF. The J gene is TRBJ1-5, the V gene TRBV6-6, with TRBD1 as a possible D gene (5 bases). Germline-derived CDR1 and CDR2 are MNHNY and SVGAGI (reference sequence). The length of the CDR3 is 14 residues. V dropped 5 bases and J dropped 0 bases, with 8 bases sitting between them.

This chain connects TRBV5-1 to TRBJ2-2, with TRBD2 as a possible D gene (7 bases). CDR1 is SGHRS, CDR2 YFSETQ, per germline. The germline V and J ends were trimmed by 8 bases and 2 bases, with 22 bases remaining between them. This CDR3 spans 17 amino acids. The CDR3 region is CASYPIGGVLNTGELFF. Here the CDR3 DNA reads TGCGCCAGTTACCCAATAGGGGGGGTACTCAACACCGGGGAGCTGTTTTTT.